The 19 T cell receptor beta chains in this list originate from one sample, sequenced in a study of blood T cell repertoires in COVID-19. Only in-frame clones appear in the TCRdb table, and some are missing; sequencing was by immunoSEQ multiplex PCR. Of roughly 160,000 clones in the sample, more than 65% were seen once. The sample consisted of peripheral blood. These receptors all stem from a woman aged 60 to 75 with COVID-19, enrolled during active disease.

This chain links TRBV5-1 with TRBJ2-3; D is perhaps TRBD2 (6 bases). This CDR3 is 16 amino acids long. V shed 0 bases and J shed 5 bases, with 16 bases lying between them. The germline CDR1 and CDR2 sequences are SGHRS and YFSETQ. The CDR3 here is CASSLGLAWSEDTQYF. DNA of the CDR3: TGCGCCAGCAGCTTGGGCCTAGCGTGGAGTGAAGATACGCAGTATTTT.

The chain has TRBV30 and TRBJ2-5; 9 positions match TRBD2. The CDR3 spans 14 residues. The V gene's germline CDR1 is GTSNPN and CDR2 SVGIG (reference sequence). V was clipped by 5 bases and J by 3 bases; unmatched bases: 7. The CDR3 DNA follows: TGTGCCTGGCGACCGGGACTAGCAAAAGAGACCCAGTACTTC. It encodes CAWRPGLAKETQYF.

The rearrangement joins TRBV18 to TRBJ2-1; 7 bases align to TRBD2. This CDR3 comprises 14 residues. V dropped 1 base and J dropped 8; count of bases not matched to a gene: 5. Germline lookup yields CDR1 KGHSH and CDR2 LQKENI. DNA of the CDR3: TGTGCCAGCTCACCACTACTTGGACTAGATGAGCAGTTCTTC. Amino acids: CASSPLLGLDEQFF.

The chain's CDR3 is CASSRTDRLSNEQFF. The CDR3 nucleotides read TGTGCCAGTAGTAGGACGGACAGATTATCCAATGAGCAGTTCTTC. V usage is TRBV19 and J usage is TRBJ2-1; D perhaps matches TRBD1 (6 bases). The V gene lost 4 bases and the J gene lost 6 bases, with 16 bases spanning the gap. Germline V CDR1 and CDR2: LNHDA, SQIVND (reference sequence). This CDR3 is built from 15 residues.

This sequence joins TRBV9 and TRBJ2-3; 9 nucleotides agree with TRBD2. This CDR3 is built from 14 residues. After removal of 3 bases from V and 6 bases from J, the junction contained 5 bases not matched to a gene. Germline V lookup: CDR1 SGDLS, CDR2 YYNGEE. CDR3 in amino acids: CASSEAGGGDTQYF. The CDR3 DNA is TGTGCCAGCAGCGAAGCGGGGGGAGGGGATACGCAGTATTTT.

This chain uses TRBV19 with TRBJ1-1; maybe TRBD1 (5 bases). Germline assignment: CDR1 LNHDA and CDR2 SQIVND (reference sequence). The CDR3 covers 14 residues. Trimming cost V 7 bases and J 3 bases, with 15 bases left between them. CDR3 protein: CASTQGGLDTEAFF. The DNA for the CDR3 is TGTGCCAGTACCCAGGGAGGTCTGGACACTGAAGCTTTCTTT.

V gene TRBV10-3 combines with J gene TRBJ2-2; possibly TRBD2 for D (6 bases). The germline CDR1 and CDR2 sequences are ENHRY and SYGVKD. Trimming shortened V by 4 bases and J by 3 bases, and 9 bases separated the two germline ends. The CDR3 is 14 residues long. Here the CDR3 reads CAISALAYTGELFF. The DNA for the CDR3 is TGTGCCATCAGTGCGCTAGCGTACACCGGGGAGCTGTTTTTT.

The chain links TRBV2 to TRBJ2-2; D perhaps matches TRBD1 (5 bases). V was clipped by 5 bases and J by 0 bases, with 13 bases between them. The CDR3 extends over 16 amino acids. CDR1 and CDR2 from the germline V gene are SNHLY and FYNNEI. CDR3 amino acids: CASSPSGWPNTGELFF. The CDR3 nucleotides read TGTGCCAGCAGTCCTTCAGGGTGGCCGAACACCGGGGAGCTGTTTTTT.

This clone has only a few counts. The identical CDR3 is also encoded by other nucleotide sequences in the sample. V gene TRBV5-1 combines with J gene TRBJ2-7; 7 bases align to TRBD1. CDR3 length equals 14 residues. Germline V gene data show CDR1 as SGHRS and CDR2 as YFSETQ. V trimming: 4 bases; J trimming: 0 bases; junction bases outside the gene matches: 4. CDR3 amino acids: CASSPDRISYEQYF. The DNA for the CDR3 is TGCGCCAGCAGCCCGGACAGGATCTCCTACGAGCAGTACTTC.

The count of this clone is one. The J gene is TRBJ2-2, the V gene TRBV6-2 or TRBV6-3; D might be TRBD1 (6 bases). This CDR3 region has 16 residues. V dropped 0 bases and J dropped 1 base, with 9 bases sitting between them. Germline V gene lookup returns CDR1 MNHEY and CDR2 SVGEGT. CDR3 DNA sequence: TGTGCCAGCAGTTACTCTCCGGGACAGAACACCGGGGAGCTGTTTTTT. Its translation: CASSYSPGQNTGELFF.

V and J are TRBV28 and TRBJ2-7; 8 positions agree with TRBD1. This CDR3 spans 15 amino acids. V shed 5 bases, J shed 3 bases, and the junction held 9 bases outside the gene matches. Germline CDR1 reads MDHEN; CDR2 reads SYDVKM. As DNA, the CDR3 is TGTGCCAGCAGTCCGGAGCCGGGACAGGTCTACGAGCAGTACTTC. As protein: CASSPEPGQVYEQYF.

This clone was counted only a few times. The rearrangement uses TRBV19 and TRBJ2-1; 9 nucleotides align to TRBD2. With V trimmed by 5 bases and J by 6 bases, 20 bases remained unmatched. The CDR3 has 19 amino acids. Germline assignment: CDR1 LNHDA and CDR2 SQIVND (reference sequence). The DNA for the CDR3 is TGTGCCAGTAGTCCGTCGGTCCGTCGGGGGACTAGCCCCTCCAATGAGCAGTTCTTC. Protein product: CASSPSVRRGTSPSNEQFF.

This clone was seen more than once but under ten times. The chain couples TRBV6-5 to TRBJ2-2; a weak D match, TRBD1 (6 bases). Trimming removed 4 bases at V and 4 bases at J, with 10 bases between. Germline V gene lookup returns CDR1 MNHEY and CDR2 SVGAGI. CDR3 length: 14 residues. This CDR3 reads CASSSTGTTGELFF. In DNA, the CDR3 is TGTGCCAGCAGTTCCACAGGGACCACCGGGGAGCTGTTTTTT.

This chain connects TRBV18 to TRBJ2-3; 11 bases are a match to TRBD2. Germline assignment: CDR1 KGHSH and CDR2 LQKENI. Trimming removed 5 bases from V and 6 bases from J; junction bases left unmatched: 10. CDR3 length: 16 residues. For the CDR3, the DNA is TGTGCCAGCTCAAGGGATAGCGGGGGGGCCAGCGATACGCAGTATTTT. Translation: CASSRDSGGASDTQYF.

The chain combines TRBV11-2 with TRBJ2-5; TRBD2 matches 8 bases. The CDR3 runs 15 residues. Trimming took 5 bases from V and 2 from J; bases not matched to a gene: 7. In germline, CDR1 is SGHAT, CDR2 FQNNGV. The CDR3 loop reads CASSTDRGGQETQYF. The CDR3 DNA follows: TGTGCCAGCAGCACCGACCGGGGGGGACAAGAGACCCAGTACTTC.

The J gene is TRBJ2-7, the V gene TRBV2, with 7 bases lining up with TRBD2. The CDR3 has 16 amino acids. The ends lost 2 bases at V and 3 bases at J; junction bases unmatched: 10. CDR1 is SNHLY and CDR2 is FYNNEI in the germline V gene. The CDR3 DNA sequence: TGTGCCAGCAGTGAACCGACTAGCAAGCACTACTACGAGCAGTACGTC. It translates to CASSEPTSKHYYEQYV.

This chain uses TRBV12-3 or TRBV12-4 with TRBJ2-5, with D possibly being TRBD1 (6 bases). This CDR3 region has 13 residues. Trimming took 5 bases from V and 5 from J, leaving 12 bases between them. The CDR3 coding sequence is TGTGCCAGCAGTGGGACACCTCGGGAGACCCAGTACTTC. It specifies CASSGTPRETQYF.

In nucleotides, the CDR3 is TGCGCCAGCAGTCCCAAGACTGTCCGGGACAGGGAAGGTTCACCCCTCCACTTT. This codes for CASSPKTVRDREGSPLHF. The chain couples TRBV23-1 to TRBJ1-6, with 9 positions matching TRBD1. TRBV23-1 is an ORF; its function is uncertain. The CDR3 runs 18 residues. With V trimmed by 4 bases and J by 9 bases, 16 bases remained unmatched.

The chain recombines TRBV7-2 with TRBJ1-5; 8 positions agree with TRBD1. Germline CDR1 SGHTA, CDR2 FQGNSA. This CDR3 contains 15 residues. Trimming cost V 3 bases and J 3 bases; bases outside gene matches: 4. CDR3 in amino acids: CASSLDRAANQPQHF. The DNA of the CDR3 is TGTGCCAGCAGCTTGGACAGGGCTGCCAATCAGCCCCAGCATTTT. Based on the CDR3 plus reference TRBV7-2 and TRBJ1-5, the full variable domain is GAGVSQSPSNKVTEKGKDVELRCDPISGHTALYWYRQSLGQGLEFLIYFQGNSAPDKSGLPSDRFSAERTGGSVSTLTIQRTQQEDSAVYLCASSLDRAANQPQHFGDGTRLSIL.